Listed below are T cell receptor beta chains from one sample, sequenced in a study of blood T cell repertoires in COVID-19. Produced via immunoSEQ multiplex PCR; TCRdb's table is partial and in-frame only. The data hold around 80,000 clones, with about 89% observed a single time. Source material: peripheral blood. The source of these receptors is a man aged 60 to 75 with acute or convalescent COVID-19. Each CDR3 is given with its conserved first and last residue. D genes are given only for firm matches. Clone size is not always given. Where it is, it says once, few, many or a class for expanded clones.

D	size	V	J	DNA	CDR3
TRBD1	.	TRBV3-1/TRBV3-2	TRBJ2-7	TGTGCCAGCAGCCAAGTATTCTCCCGGGACAGGGGTTACGAGCAGTACTTC	CASSQVFSRDRGYEQYF
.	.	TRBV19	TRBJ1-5	TGTGCCAGTAGTATTGGCCACAGGGTCGCCAATCAGCCCCAGCATTTT	CASSIGHRVANQPQHF
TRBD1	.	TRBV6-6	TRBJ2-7	TGTGCCAGCAGAAATATCGCACAGGGGGCATCCTACGAGCAGTACTTC	CASRNIAQGASYEQYF
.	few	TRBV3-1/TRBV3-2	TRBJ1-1	TGTGCCAGCAGCCACGGCACTGAAGCTTTCTTT	CASSHGTEAFF
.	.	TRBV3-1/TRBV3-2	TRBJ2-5	TGTGCCAGCAGCCAAGTGTCGGAGACCCAGTACTTC	CASSQVSETQYF
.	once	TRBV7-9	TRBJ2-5	TGTGCCAGCAGCTTACACGGAGCAGAGACCCAGTACTTC	CASSLHGAETQYF
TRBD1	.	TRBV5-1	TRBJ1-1	TGCGCCAGCAGCTCTTCCGGGACAGGGTCCACTGAAGCTTTCTTT	CASSSSGTGSTEAFF
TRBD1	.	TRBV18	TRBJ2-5	TGTGCCAGCTCACCGGACACGCGGACAGGAGAGACCCAGTACTTC	CASSPDTRTGETQYF
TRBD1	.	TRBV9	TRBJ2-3	TGTGCCAGCAGCGTAGACACAGGGGACAATAGGGTCCCCACAGATACGCAGTATTTT	CASSVDTGDNRVPTDTQYF
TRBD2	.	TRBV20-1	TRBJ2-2	TGCAGTGCTAGTTTGCTAGCGGGAGGGTCCGGGGAGCTGTTTTTT	CSASLLAGGSGELFF
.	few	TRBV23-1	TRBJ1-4	TGCGCCAGCAGTCGCGACGGAGTTAATATCCGTGAAAAACTGTTTTTT	CASSRDGVNIREKLFF
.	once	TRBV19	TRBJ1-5	TGTGCCAGTAGTATCTCAGGGGCCAGCAATCAGCCCCAGCATTTT	CASSISGASNQPQHF
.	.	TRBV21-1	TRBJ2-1	TGTGCCAGCAGCAAGGGTGACAGGGGATGGGACAATGAGCAGTTCTTC	CASSKGDRGWDNEQFF
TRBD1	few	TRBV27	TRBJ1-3	TGTGCCAGCAGACCCGCCGGGACAGGGGCTGGAAACACCATATATTTT	CASRPAGTGAGNTIYF
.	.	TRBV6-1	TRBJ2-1	TGTGCCAGCAGTGAGGTTCCGGGAGCTACCTACAATGAGCAGTTCTTC	CASSEVPGATYNEQFF
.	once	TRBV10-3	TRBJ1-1	TGTGCCATCAGTGAGTCAACGATAACAGAGAACACTGAAGCTTTCTTT	CAISESTITENTEAFF
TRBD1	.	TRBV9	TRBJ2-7	TGTGCCAGCAGCGTAGGGACAGGTAGCTCCTACGAGCAGTACTTC	CASSVGTGSSYEQYF
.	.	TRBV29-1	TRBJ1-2	TGCAGCGCCCCACAGGGAATCTATGGCTACACCTTC	CSAPQGIYGYTF
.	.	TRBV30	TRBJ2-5	TGTGCCTGGATTGGCAGATCCCAAGAGACCCAGTACTTC	CAWIGRSQETQYF
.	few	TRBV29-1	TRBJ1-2	TGCAGCGCAATGGACAGAGCTTCCTATGGCTACACCTTC	CSAMDRASYGYTF
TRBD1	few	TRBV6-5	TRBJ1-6	TGTGCCAGCAGTTATTTGGGACAGTTCTATAATTCACCCCTCCACTTT	CASSYLGQFYNSPLHF
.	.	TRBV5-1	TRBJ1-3	TGCGCCAGCAGCCCATCTCCGGAGGTCTCTGGAAACACCATATATTTT	CASSPSPEVSGNTIYF
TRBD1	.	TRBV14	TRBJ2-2	TGTGCCAGCAGCCTTCGGACAGGGGGACCCGGGGAGCTGTTTTTT	CASSLRTGGPGELFF
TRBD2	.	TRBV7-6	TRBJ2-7	TGTGCCAGCAGCCCGCCTTCGCTAGCGGGCGAGCAGTACTTC	CASSPPSLAGEQYF
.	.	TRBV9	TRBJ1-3	TGTGCCAGCACGACAGACTCTGGAAACACCATATATTTT	CASTTDSGNTIYF
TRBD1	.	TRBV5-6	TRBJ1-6	TGTGCCAGCAGCTCAGGGGGGAGCTCCTATAATTCACCCCTCCACTTT	CASSSGGSSYNSPLHF
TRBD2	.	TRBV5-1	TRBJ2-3	TGCGCCAGCACCCTCCGGGGGAGCGGGGGGACAGATACGCAGTATTTT	CASTLRGSGGTDTQYF
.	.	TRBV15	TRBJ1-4	TGTGCCACCAGCAGAGGATCGGAGAATGAAAAACTGTTTTTT	CATSRGSENEKLFF
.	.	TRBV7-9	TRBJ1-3	TGTGCCAGCAGCTCCAGGACAGTTAGCCTCGGAAACACCATATATTTT	CASSSRTVSLGNTIYF
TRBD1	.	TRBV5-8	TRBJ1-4	TGTGCCAGCAGCTCGGACAGGGGCCCCGCTAATGAAAAACTGTTTTTT	CASSSDRGPANEKLFF
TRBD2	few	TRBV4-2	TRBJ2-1	TGTGCCAGCAGCCAAGACCCCCTTCTTAGCGGGGGCTCCTACAATGAGCAGTTCTTC	CASSQDPLLSGGSYNEQFF
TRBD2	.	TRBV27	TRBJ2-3	TGTGCCAGCAGCCCCCTCGGACAGAGAAGGACTAGCGGGAAAGATACGCAGTATTTT	CASSPLGQRRTSGKDTQYF
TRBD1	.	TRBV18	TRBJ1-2	TGTGCCAGCTCACCGGACAGGTTCCCTCCCTATGGCTACACCTTC	CASSPDRFPPYGYTF
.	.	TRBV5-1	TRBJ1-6	TGCGCCAGCAGCTTGGCCACAGGTCCGAACTCACCCCTCCACTTT	CASSLATGPNSPLHF
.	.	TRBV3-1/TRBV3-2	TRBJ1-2	TGTGCCAGCAGCCCAGGGCCTACTGCAAACTATGGCTACACCTTC	CASSPGPTANYGYTF
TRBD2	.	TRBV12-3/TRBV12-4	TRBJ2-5	TGTGCCAGCCAAAGCGGGGGCCTAGGGACCCAGTACTTC	CASQSGGLGTQYF
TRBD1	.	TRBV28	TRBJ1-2	TGTGCCAGCAGTACCGGGACAGGGGGCTTCTATGGCTACACCTTC	CASSTGTGGFYGYTF
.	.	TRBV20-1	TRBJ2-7	TGCAGTGCTAGAGATTCTTACGAGCAGTACTTC	CSARDSYEQYF
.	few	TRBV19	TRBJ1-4	TGTGCCAGTAGCTCTGAAAGGGGTAATGAAAAACTGTTTTTT	CASSSERGNEKLFF
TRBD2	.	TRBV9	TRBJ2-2	TGTGCCAGCACCCGGGATAGCGGGGGGACTTACACCGGGGAGCTGTTTTTT	CASTRDSGGTYTGELFF
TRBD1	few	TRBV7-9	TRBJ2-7	TGTGCCAGCAGCTTAGCACAGGGGCCCTCCTACGAGCAGTACTTC	CASSLAQGPSYEQYF